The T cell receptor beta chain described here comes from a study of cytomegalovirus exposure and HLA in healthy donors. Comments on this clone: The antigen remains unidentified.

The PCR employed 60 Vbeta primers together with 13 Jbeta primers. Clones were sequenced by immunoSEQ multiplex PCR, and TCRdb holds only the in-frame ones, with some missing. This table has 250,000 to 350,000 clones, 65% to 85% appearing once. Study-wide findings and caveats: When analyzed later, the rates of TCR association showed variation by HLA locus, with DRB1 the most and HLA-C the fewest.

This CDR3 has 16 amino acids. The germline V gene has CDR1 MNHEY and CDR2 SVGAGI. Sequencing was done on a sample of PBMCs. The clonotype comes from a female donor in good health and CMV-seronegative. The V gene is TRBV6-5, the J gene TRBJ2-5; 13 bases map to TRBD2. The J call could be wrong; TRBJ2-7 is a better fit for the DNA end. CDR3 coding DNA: TGTGCCAGCAGTTCCAGGACTAGCGGGAGCTCCTACGAGCAGTACTTC. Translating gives CASSSRTSGSSYEQYF.